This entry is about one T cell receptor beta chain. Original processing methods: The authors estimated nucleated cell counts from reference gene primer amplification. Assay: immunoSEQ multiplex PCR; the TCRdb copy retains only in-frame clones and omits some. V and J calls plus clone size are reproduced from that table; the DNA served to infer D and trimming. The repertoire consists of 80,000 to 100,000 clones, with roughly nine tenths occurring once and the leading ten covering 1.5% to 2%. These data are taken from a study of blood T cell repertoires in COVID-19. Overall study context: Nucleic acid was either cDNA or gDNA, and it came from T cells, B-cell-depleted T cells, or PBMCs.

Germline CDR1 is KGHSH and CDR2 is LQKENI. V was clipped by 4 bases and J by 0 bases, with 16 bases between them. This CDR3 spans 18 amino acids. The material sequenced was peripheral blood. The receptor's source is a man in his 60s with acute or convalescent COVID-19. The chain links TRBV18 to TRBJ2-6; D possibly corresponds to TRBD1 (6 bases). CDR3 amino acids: CASSLAAGQISGANVLTF. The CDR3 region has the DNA TGTGCCAGCTCACTGGCCGCAGGACAGATCTCTGGGGCCAACGTCCTGACTTTC.